Each of the 15 T cell receptor beta chains below was sequenced from the same sample in a study of T cell repertoires in cytomegalovirus infection. TCRdb reprocessed the reads with MiXCR, giving one entry per CDR3 protein. The repertoire has almost 300,000 distinct CDR3 sequences, around 10% of them found once; the top ten carry around 2.6%. Source material: PBMCs. All receptors derive from a human donor in good health (CMV status not recorded). Some clones in this sample may be carry-over from other donors' samples.

This clonotype was found many times. The rearrangement joins TRBV6-2 or TRBV6-3 to TRBJ2-2; no clear D gene. The length of the CDR3 is 15 residues. CDR1 is MNHEY and CDR2 is SVGEGT in the germline V gene. Deletions cut 6 bases from V and 4 bases from J, with 15 bases between. CDR3 sequence reads: CASRMDGWGTGELFF. The CDR3 region has the DNA TGTGCCAGCAGGATGGACGGATGGGGCACCGGGGAGCTGTTTTTT.

This clonotype showed up many times. The chain links TRBV6-1 to TRBJ2-1; 7 nucleotides agree with TRBD1. The V and J ends lost 8 bases and 5 bases, in that order; junction bases with no gene match: 15. The CDR3 has 16 amino acids. Germline V gives CDR1 MNHNS, CDR2 SASEGT. The CDR3 region is CASVGADRASNNEQFF. The CDR3 DNA follows: TGTGCCAGCGTGGGCGCAGACAGGGCGTCCAACAATGAGCAGTTCTTC.

This clonotype showed up just a few times. V and J are TRBV20-1 and TRBJ2-4; D is unresolved. This CDR3 is 14 amino acids long. Trimming pared 1 base from V and 8 bases from J, leaving 15 bases between. CDR1 and CDR2 from the germline V gene are DFQATT and SNEGSKA (reference sequence). The DNA for the CDR3 is TGCAGTGCTAGAGCCGGCAATTTGGCAGACATTCAGTACTTC. Amino acids: CSARAGNLADIQYF.

This clonotype was counted at least ten times. For the CDR3, the DNA is TGTGCCAGCAGACCGGCGAATCAGCCCCAGCATTTT. It specifies CASRPANQPQHF. The V gene is TRBV6-6, the J gene TRBJ1-5; D is undetermined. The germline V gene has CDR1 MNHNY and CDR2 SVGAGI (reference sequence). The CDR3 spans 12 residues. Trimming removed 6 bases from V and 4 bases from J, with 7 bases in between.

This clonotype showed up many times. The V call is TRBV28, the J call TRBJ1-5, with no clear D. Trimming shortened V by 5 bases and J by 3 bases, and 2 bases separated the two germline ends. This CDR3 spans 11 amino acids. Looked up from germline, CDR1 is MDHEN and CDR2 is SYDVKM. CDR3 protein: CASSVNQPQHF. For the CDR3, the DNA is TGTGCCAGCAGTGTCAATCAGCCCCAGCATTTT.

The chain employs TRBV5-1 and TRBJ2-7; D unresolved. This CDR3 region has 13 residues. V shed 0 bases and J shed 4 bases, with 8 bases lying between them. Germline CDR1 reads SGHRS; CDR2 reads YFSETQ. This CDR3 is CASSLAPGYEQYV. Written as DNA, the CDR3 is TGCGCCAGCAGCTTGGCCCCTGGATACGAGCAGTACGTC.

This clonotype was seen more than once but under ten times. The chain links TRBV11-2 to TRBJ2-7; tentatively, D is TRBD1 (6 bases). The V end lost 1 base, the J end lost 5 bases, and 9 bases lay between the germline ends. The CDR3 sequence is 13 residues long. Germline loops: CDR1 SGHAT, CDR2 FQNNGV. CDR3 bases: TGTGCCAGCAGCTTAGTACAGGGCCACGAGCAGTACGTC. Translated, it gives CASSLVQGHEQYV.

Many counts were recorded for this clonotype. The V gene is TRBV20-1, the J gene TRBJ1-6; D not resolved. The germline V and J ends were trimmed by 0 bases and 0 bases, with 15 bases remaining between them. This CDR3 is built from 18 residues. Germline-derived CDR1 and CDR2 are DFQATT and SNEGSKA (reference sequence). The CDR3: CSARDETALYSYNSPLHF. The CDR3 bases are TGCAGTGCTAGAGATGAAACAGCTCTATACTCCTATAATTCACCCCTCCACTTT.

This clonotype has ten or more counts. The chain employs TRBV28 and TRBJ2-1; the match to TRBD1 covers 7 bases. Germline values: CDR1 MDHEN, CDR2 SYDVKM. This CDR3 has 16 residues. V lost 5 bases, J lost 5 bases, and 12 bases stayed unmatched. The CDR3 coding sequence is TGTGCCAGCAGTCCTTTCGAGGGGGCAGGTAACAATGAGCAGTTCTTC. It yields the protein CASSPFEGAGNNEQFF.

The rearrangement joins TRBV25-1 to TRBJ1-6; 7 positions agree with TRBD1. In germline, CDR1 is MGHDK, CDR2 SYGVNS. V lost 6 bases and J lost 3; bases outside the gene matches: 5. This CDR3 contains 15 residues. The DNA for the CDR3 is TGTGCCAGCAGGGGGGGGGACAGCTATAATTCACCCCTCCACTTT. Translation: CASRGGDSYNSPLHF.

This clonotype has a count of ten or more. CDR3 sequence: CASTNAGTNEQFF. As DNA, the CDR3 is TGTGCCAGCACAAATGCCGGGACCAATGAGCAGTTCTTC. The chain recombines TRBV6-1 with TRBJ2-1; TRBD1 or TRBD2 may be the D gene (5 bases each). The CDR3 has 13 residues. Germline CDR1 is MNHNS and CDR2 is SASEGT. The V gene lost 7 bases and the J gene lost 6 bases, with 13 bases spanning the gap.

This clonotype was recorded many times. The CDR3 loop reads CASSLDRVYQPQHF. DNA for the CDR3: TGTGCCAGCAGCTTGGACAGGGTGTATCAGCCCCAGCATTTT. The rearrangement links TRBV5-5 to TRBJ1-5, with D possibly being TRBD1 (6 bases). The germline V gene has CDR1 SGHKS and CDR2 YYEKEE (reference sequence). V lost 0 bases and J 5 bases, leaving 9 bases between the germline ends. This CDR3 region has 14 residues. Based on the CDR3 plus reference TRBV5-5 and TRBJ1-5, the full variable domain is DAGVTQSPTHLIKTRGQQVTLRCSPISGHKSVSWYQQVLGQGPQFIFQYYEKEERGRGNFPDRFSARQFPNYSSELNVNALLLGDSALYLCASSLDRVYQPQHFGDGTRLSIL.

Note on this clonotype: A much larger clone sits a single nucleotide away, making a read error possible. V gene TRBV5-6 combines with J gene TRBJ2-1; tentatively, D is TRBD1 or TRBD2 (6 bases each). Trimming removed 6 bases at V and 6 bases at J, with 16 bases between. Germline V lookup: CDR1 SGHDT, CDR2 YYEEEE. CDR3 length: 14 amino acids. CDR3 in amino acids: CASTIRGPTNEQFF. The CDR3 DNA reads TGTGCCAGCACCATCCGGGGGCCGACCAATGAGCAGTTCTTC.

This clonotype has a count of ten or more. The J gene is TRBJ2-2, the V gene TRBV11-2; weak D call: TRBD2 (5 bases). The CDR3 runs 13 residues. V lost 3 bases, J lost 5 bases, and 7 bases lay in between. CDR1 SGHAT and CDR2 FQNNGV come from the germline V gene. The CDR3 DNA is TGTGCCAGCAGCTTCGAGGGAACCGGGGAGCTGTTTTTT. It translates to CASSFEGTGELFF.

This clonotype was seen ten or more times. This chain joins TRBV20-1 and TRBJ1-1; possibly TRBD1 for D (5 bases). Trimming stripped 4 bases from V and 4 bases from J, with 10 bases between. CDR3 length: 12 amino acids. Germline-derived CDR1 and CDR2 are DFQATT and SNEGSKA (reference sequence). CDR3 sequence (DNA): TGCAGTGCTATGGGGGATCCCACTGAAGCTTTCTTT. Its translation: CSAMGDPTEAFF.